This record covers a single T cell receptor beta chain. An end of the junction does not agree with germline; a read error may underlie this. This CDR3 has 15 amino acids. From germline, CDR1 is MGHRA and CDR2 YSYEKL. The data originate from a study of tumor-infiltrating lymphocytes in primary liver carcinoma. A primer matching the constant region was used to make TCR beta cDNA from around 460 ng of total RNA. Nested multiplex PCR, run for three rounds with slightly modified ARM-PCR, yielded TCR beta libraries. TRBV1-TRBV30 forward and Cbeta reverse primers drove the first two roughly 11-cycle rounds. From the multiplex PCR reads, TCRdb called clonotypes with MiXCR, one entry per CDR3 protein. The sample contains hundreds of thousands of distinct CDR3 sequences, 65% of which appear only once. Germline DNA was extracted alongside blood RNA, which was obtained from unsorted whole blood.

The chain employs TRBV4-1 and TRBJ2-7; TRBD1 agrees at 7 bases. This sequence originates from a middle-aged man with primary liver carcinoma and hepatitis B virus infection. The specimen sequenced was peripheral blood. CDR3 residues: CANSQYQGDTPIRHF. DNA of the CDR3: TGCGCCAACAGCCAATATCAGGGGGACACCCCTATAAGGCACTTC.